This TCR beta chain was sequenced for a study of cytotoxic CD8 clonotypes in ibrutinib-treated CLL. Whole-study context: Among patients, around 25 responded partially and 2 completely; around 15 then stayed remitted and some 12 progressed after median 68 months. After treatment lasting a median about twelve months, range 6 to 36, response samples were collected. General study results and limits: Higher clonality was seen at ibrutinib response and a return toward baseline at progression. Treatment left the uncommon public clonotypes either contracted or stable in frequency.

In the case of this clone: As yet, its antigen is unknown.

Produced via immunoSEQ multiplex PCR; TCRdb's table is partial and in-frame only. Among 150,000 to 200,000 clones listed, 70% to 85% were seen once. V was trimmed by 3 bases and J by 0 bases, leaving 15 bases between them. In germline, CDR1 is KGHSH, CDR2 LQKENI. The CDR3 loop spans 17 amino acids. This receptor was taken from a human donor with chronic lymphocytic leukemia. Sequencing was performed on PBMCs, taken after 12 months of ibrutinib treatment. The rearrangement uses TRBV18 and TRBJ1-3; D is perhaps TRBD1 (6 bases). CDR3 protein: CASSPQTGAGSGNTIYF. The CDR3 DNA is TGTGCCAGCTCACCTCAAACGGGGGCTGGCTCTGGAAACACCATATATTTT.